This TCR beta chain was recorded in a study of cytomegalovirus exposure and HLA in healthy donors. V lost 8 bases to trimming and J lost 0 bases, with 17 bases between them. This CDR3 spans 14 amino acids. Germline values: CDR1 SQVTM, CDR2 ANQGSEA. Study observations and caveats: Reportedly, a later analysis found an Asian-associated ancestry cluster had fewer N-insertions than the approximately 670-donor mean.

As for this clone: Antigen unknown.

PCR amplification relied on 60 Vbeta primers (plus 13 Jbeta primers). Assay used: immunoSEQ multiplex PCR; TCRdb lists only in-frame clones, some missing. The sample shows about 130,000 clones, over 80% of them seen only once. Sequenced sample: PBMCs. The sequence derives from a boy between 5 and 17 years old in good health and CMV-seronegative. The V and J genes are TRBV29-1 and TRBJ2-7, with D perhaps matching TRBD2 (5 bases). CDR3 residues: CSTAGAESSYEQYF. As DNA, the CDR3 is TGCAGCACCGCGGGCGCAGAAAGCTCCTACGAGCAGTACTTC.